This T cell receptor beta chain stems from a study of T-cell reconstitution after alpha-beta-depleted transplantation in children. For TCRbeta, the library was prepared with unique molecular identifiers. MiXCR was run by TCRdb on the PCR reads, yielding one entry per CDR3 protein. The data show 500,000 to 600,000 distinct CDR3 sequences, with over 25% seen just once and about 2.3% held by the top ten. Germline values: CDR1 SQVTM, CDR2 ANQGSEA. This CDR3 is 13 amino acids long. Trimming stripped 5 bases from V and 6 bases from J, with 17 bases between. This sample comprised PBMCs from the stem cell graft donor, obtained from the stem cell graft. The chain carries TRBV29-1 and TRBJ2-7; D is unclear. This sequence originates from a human donor who donated a stem cell graft to a child with aplastic anemia. The CDR3, as DNA: TGCAGCGTTACTGGTACAGCAGGATCCGAGCAGTACTTC. Residues: CSVTGTAGSEQYF.